This T cell receptor beta chain was sequenced during a study of graft-versus-host responses after intestinal transplantation. Study as a whole: Multivisceral, liver-intestinal, or isolated intestinal transplants were performed in recipients. Each recipient received anti-thymocyte globulin induction, then tacrolimus and steroids for approximately three years.

This clone turned up a few times. CDR1 MNHEY and CDR2 SVGAGI come from the germline V gene. V lost 6 bases to trimming and J lost 5 bases, with 7 bases between them. There are 11 residues in the CDR3. Co-plating was performed using about 200,000 CFSE-labeled responder cells and about 200,000 irradiated, violet-dye-labeled stimulator cells. Upon completion of the reaction, proliferating CFSE-low responders, both CD3+CD4+ and CD3+CD8+, were sorted. Libraries were prepared by immunoSEQ multiplex PCR; TCRdb keeps only in-frame clonotypes and omits some of them. The top ten hold over 1.5% of the sample, which has some 10,000 clones, around 32% seen once.

Sequenced here: alloreactive CD4+ T cells from a mixed lymphocyte reaction culture, sampled before transplantation. As to subset: CFSE-low proliferating T cells sorted from approximately 6-day pre-transplant mixed lymphocyte reaction (GvH or HvG direction). The sequence was obtained from a human patient who was an organ donor for intestinal transplantation. This chain uses TRBV6-5 with TRBJ1-2; no reliable D call. CDR3 sequence: CASRFQYGYTF. In DNA, the CDR3 is TGTGCCAGCAGATTTCAGTATGGCTACACCTTC.